Given below is one T cell receptor (beta chain) in context. This clone's antigen is unknown. Within one base of it there is no much larger clone, and no base qualities were kept. The CDR3 runs 15 residues from the cysteine to the phenylalanine. The CDR3 DNA has 45 bases and is translated from base 1. V has 7 bases trimmed and J has 2 bases trimmed; junction bases matching no gene number 5. Per the germline V gene, MNHNS is the CDR1 and SASEGT is the CDR2. This specimen belongs to a study of patients and donors after allogeneic stem cell transplantation (dated by TCRdb to the early 2020s). Libraries were prepared through RT-PCR. The sample was run on a NextSeq 550. TCRdb passed the public sequencing reads through fastp at Q25 and MiXCR, retaining productive beta sequences. Each record represents a unique CDR3 protein, reported with the most common genes and DNA among its rows. The sample table records more than 20,000 distinct CDR3 sequences; about 45% of these occur just once. 65% to 85% of the sample is taken by the ten largest.

Sequences were obtained from blood, either unsorted or a sorted T cell fraction (not recorded which). Recombination joined TRBV6-1 with TRBJ2-6, with 7 junctional bases fitting TRBD1. The sequence came from a human donor who was either an allogeneic HSCT recipient or a stem cell or donor lymphocyte infusion donor (not recorded which). It is not recorded whose cells these are; they may come from a transplant donor. The DNA sequence is TGTGCCAGCATTACAGGGGCTGCTGGGGCCAACGTCCTGACTTTC. It translates as CASITGAAGANVLTF.